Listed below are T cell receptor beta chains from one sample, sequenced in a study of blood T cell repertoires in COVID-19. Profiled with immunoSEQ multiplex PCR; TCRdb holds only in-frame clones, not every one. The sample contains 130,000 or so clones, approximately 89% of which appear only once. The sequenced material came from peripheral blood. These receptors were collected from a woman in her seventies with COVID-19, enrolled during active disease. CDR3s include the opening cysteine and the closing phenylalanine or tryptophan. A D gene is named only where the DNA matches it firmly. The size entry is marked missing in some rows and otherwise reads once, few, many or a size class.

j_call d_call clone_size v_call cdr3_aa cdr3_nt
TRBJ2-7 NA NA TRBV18 CASSPAGTLNYEQYF TGTGCCAGCTCACCCGCCGGGACACTTAACTACGAGCAGTACTTC
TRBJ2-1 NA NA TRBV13 CASSLREGSSYNEQFF TGTGCCAGCAGCCTCCGCGAGGGAAGCTCCTACAATGAGCAGTTCTTC
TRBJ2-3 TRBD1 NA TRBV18 CASSSQQGDTQYF TGTGCCAGCTCATCACAACAGGGGGATACGCAGTATTTT
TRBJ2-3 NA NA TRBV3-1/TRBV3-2 CASLGGGADTQYF TGTGCCAGCTTGGGCGGGGGCGCAGATACGCAGTATTTT
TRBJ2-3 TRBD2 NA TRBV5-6 CASTLRGLGTDTQYF TGTGCCAGCACCCTGAGAGGACTAGGGACAGATACGCAGTATTTT
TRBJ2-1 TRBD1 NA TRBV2 CASRVPGQGANEQFF TGTGCCAGCAGGGTCCCGGGACAGGGGGCCAATGAGCAGTTCTTC
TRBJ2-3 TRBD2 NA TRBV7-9 CASSFGLATPDTQYF TGTGCCAGCAGCTTCGGACTAGCGACGCCAGATACGCAGTATTTT
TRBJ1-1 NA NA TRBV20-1 CSASGSMNTEAFF TGCAGTGCTAGTGGTAGTATGAACACTGAAGCTTTCTTT
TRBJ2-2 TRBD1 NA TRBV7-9 CASSLATGATGELFF TGTGCCAGCAGCTTGGCTACAGGGGCTACCGGGGAGCTGTTTTTT
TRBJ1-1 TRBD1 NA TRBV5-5 CASSALTGAEAFF TGTGCCAGCAGCGCATTGACAGGGGCTGAAGCTTTCTTT
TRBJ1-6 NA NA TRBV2 CASSEGGERSPLHF TGTGCCAGCAGTGAAGGGGGGGAAAGATCACCCCTCCACTTT
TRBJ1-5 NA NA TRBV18 CASSNGVGSNQPQHF TGTGCCAGCTCAAACGGGGTGGGTAGCAATCAGCCCCAGCATTTT
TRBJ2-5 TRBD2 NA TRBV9 CASSASGGALGSPQYF TGTGCCAGCAGCGCTAGCGGGGGGGCCTTAGGGAGCCCCCAGTACTTC
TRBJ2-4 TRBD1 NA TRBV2 CASSAPDRVIRAKNIQYF TGTGCCAGCAGTGCTCCGGACAGGGTCATCCGGGCCAAAAACATTCAGTACTTC
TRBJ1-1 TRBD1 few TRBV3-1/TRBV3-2 CASSRSGGTEAFF TGTGCCAGCAGCCGGTCAGGGGGGACTGAAGCTTTCTTT